The next 5 T cell receptor beta chains were all read from a single sample in a study of blood T cell repertoires in COVID-19. Only in-frame clones appear in the TCRdb table, and some are missing; sequencing was by immunoSEQ multiplex PCR. Altogether about 280,000 clones are present, nearly 90% being singletons, with the ten largest covering 1.7%. Sequenced sample: PBMCs or T cells enriched from blood (not recorded which). Receptors originate from a young woman with acute COVID-19.

This clone was seen once. The chain combines TRBV7-2 with TRBJ2-5; D unclear. The V gene lost 1 base and the J gene lost 5 bases, with 11 bases spanning the gap. The CDR3 extends over 14 amino acids. CDR1 is SGHTA and CDR2 is FQGNSA in the germline V gene. In DNA form, the CDR3 reads TGTGCCAGCAGCTTAGGGCAATTCTGGGAGACCCAGTACTTC. As protein: CASSLGQFWETQYF.

CDR3 residues: CATRDRGDQPQHF. The CDR3 DNA reads TGTGCCACCCGAGACAGGGGCGATCAGCCCCAGCATTTT. This chain links TRBV15 with TRBJ1-5; 8 nucleotides agree with TRBD1. CDR3 size: 13 residues. The trim removed 8 bases at V and 5 bases at J, leaving 5 bases unmatched. CDR1 is LNHNV and CDR2 is YYDKDF in the germline V gene (reference sequence).

This chain connects TRBV2 to TRBJ1-6, with a weak D call TRBD1 (5 bases). This CDR3 region has 15 residues. Germline CDR1 SNHLY, CDR2 FYNNEI. V lost 7 bases to trimming and J lost 2 bases, with 12 bases between them. In DNA, the CDR3 is TGTGCCAGCAAGAAACAGGAGACCTATAATTCACCCCTCCACTTT. Its translation: CASKKQETYNSPLHF.

The chain employs TRBV5-1 and TRBJ2-3; the match to TRBD1 covers 10 bases. V gave up 0 bases and J gave up 4 bases; unmatched junction bases: 8. Germline values: CDR1 SGHRS, CDR2 YFSETQ. This CDR3 contains 17 residues. This chain's CDR3 is CASSLVGTGAGADTQYF. The CDR3 nucleotides read TGCGCCAGCAGCTTGGTTGGGACAGGGGCCGGGGCAGATACGCAGTATTTT. The complete variable domain, with remaining parts taken from reference TRBV5-1 and TRBJ2-3, reads KAGVTQTPRYLIKTRGQQVTLSCSPISGHRSVSWYQQTPGQGLQFLFEYFSETQRNKGNFPGRFSGRQFSNSRSEMNVSTLELGDSALYLCASSLVGTGAGADTQYFGPGTRLTVL.

The chain employs TRBV7-9 and TRBJ1-5; D is ambiguous. Per germline, CDR1 SEHNR and CDR2 FQNEAQ (reference sequence). V lost 3 bases and J 6 bases, leaving 9 bases between the germline ends. This CDR3 contains 13 residues. As DNA, the CDR3 is TGTGCCAGCAGCTTGGAGGGCAGTCAGCCCCAGCATTTT. Its translation: CASSLEGSQPQHF.